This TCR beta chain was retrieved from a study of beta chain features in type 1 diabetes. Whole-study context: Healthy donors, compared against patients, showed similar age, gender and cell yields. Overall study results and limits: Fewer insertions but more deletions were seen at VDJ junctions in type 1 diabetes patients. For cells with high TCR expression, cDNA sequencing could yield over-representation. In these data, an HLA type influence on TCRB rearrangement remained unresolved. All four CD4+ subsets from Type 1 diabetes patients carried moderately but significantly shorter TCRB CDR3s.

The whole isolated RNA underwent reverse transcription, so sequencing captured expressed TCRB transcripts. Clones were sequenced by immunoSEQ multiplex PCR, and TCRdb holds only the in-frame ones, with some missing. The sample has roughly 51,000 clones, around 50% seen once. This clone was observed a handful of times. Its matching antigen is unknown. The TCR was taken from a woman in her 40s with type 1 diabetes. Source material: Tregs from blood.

For the CDR3, the DNA is TGTGCCAGCAGTTACTCGTCCGTTCTGAACACTGAAGCTTTCTTT. Its translation is CASSYSSVLNTEAFF. V gene TRBV6-6 combines with J gene TRBJ1-1; no firm D call. Between the trimmed V and J ends, which lost 0 bases and 0 bases, there was a span of 8 bases. CDR1 and CDR2 from the germline V gene are MNHNY and SVGAGI (reference sequence). The CDR3 runs 15 residues.